Listed below are T cell receptor beta chains from one sample, sequenced in a study of blood T cell repertoires in COVID-19. The protocol was immunoSEQ multiplex PCR, while the TCRdb copy is restricted to in-frame clones and leaves out a portion. The sample lists over 130,000 clones; 88% were seen once. The sample was peripheral blood. These receptors came from a human donor with COVID-19, enrolled during active disease. The donor label of this sample is uncertain. Each CDR3 is given with its conserved first and last residue. Each record gives: D gene, J gene, clone size, V gene, CDR3 DNA, CDR3 protein. D genes are given only for firm matches. Some rows have no size entry. The others give once, few or many, or a class for an expanded clone.

D: NA
J: TRBJ1-4
size: once
V: TRBV5-6
DNA: TGTGCCAGCAGCTTGGATGGGGGGATAGGGAATGAAAAACTGTTTTTT
CDR3: CASSLDGGIGNEKLFF

D: NA
J: TRBJ2-3
size: NA
V: TRBV5-1
DNA: TGCGCCAGCAGCTTTCCCGGGGGTCACGAGGATACGCAGTATTTT
CDR3: CASSFPGGHEDTQYF

D: NA
J: TRBJ2-3
size: NA
V: TRBV10-3
DNA: TGTGCCATCAGTGAGAGGCAGGGGATTAGCACAGATACGCAGTATTTT
CDR3: CAISERQGISTDTQYF

D: TRBD1
J: TRBJ1-2
size: NA
V: TRBV4-1
DNA: TGCGCCAGCAGCCAATTTACGGGACAGGGGATCTCCGCGAGAGGCTACACCTTC
CDR3: CASSQFTGQGISARGYTF

D: NA
J: TRBJ1-1
size: NA
V: TRBV4-1
DNA: TGCGCCAGCAGCCAAGTACCACTGAGGAACACTGAAGCTTTCTTT
CDR3: CASSQVPLRNTEAFF

D: TRBD1
J: TRBJ1-6
size: NA
V: TRBV19
DNA: TGTGCCAGTAGTACCCTGGACAGGGGTAATTCACCCCTCCACTTT
CDR3: CASSTLDRGNSPLHF

D: NA
J: TRBJ1-4
size: NA
V: TRBV18
DNA: TGTGCCAGCTCACTAAGGGGCGATAATGAAAAACTGTTTTTT
CDR3: CASSLRGDNEKLFF

D: NA
J: TRBJ1-1
size: few
V: TRBV21-1
DNA: TGTGCCAGCAGCAAAAAGGGGACAGCCCTGAACACTGAAGCTTTCTTT
CDR3: CASSKKGTALNTEAFF

D: TRBD2
J: TRBJ2-5
size: NA
V: TRBV9
DNA: TGTGCCAGCAGCGTAGCGACTAGCGGGATCCAAGAGACCCAGTACTTC
CDR3: CASSVATSGIQETQYF

D: NA
J: TRBJ2-1
size: NA
V: TRBV4-1
DNA: TGCGCCAGCAGCCAAGATCACAGGGAACGGGGTGAGCAGTTCTTC
CDR3: CASSQDHRERGEQFF

D: TRBD1
J: TRBJ2-3
size: NA
V: TRBV19
DNA: TGTGCCAGTACGCGACAGGGGGAGACAGATACGCAGTATTTT
CDR3: CASTRQGETDTQYF

D: TRBD1
J: TRBJ1-6
size: once
V: TRBV5-6
DNA: TGTGCCAGCAGCGGGGACAGGGGGCTCTCACCCCTCCACTTT
CDR3: CASSGDRGLSPLHF

D: NA
J: TRBJ2-5
size: NA
V: TRBV5-4
DNA: TGTGCCAGCAGCCGTACATCGTACCAAGAGACCCAGTACTTC
CDR3: CASSRTSYQETQYF